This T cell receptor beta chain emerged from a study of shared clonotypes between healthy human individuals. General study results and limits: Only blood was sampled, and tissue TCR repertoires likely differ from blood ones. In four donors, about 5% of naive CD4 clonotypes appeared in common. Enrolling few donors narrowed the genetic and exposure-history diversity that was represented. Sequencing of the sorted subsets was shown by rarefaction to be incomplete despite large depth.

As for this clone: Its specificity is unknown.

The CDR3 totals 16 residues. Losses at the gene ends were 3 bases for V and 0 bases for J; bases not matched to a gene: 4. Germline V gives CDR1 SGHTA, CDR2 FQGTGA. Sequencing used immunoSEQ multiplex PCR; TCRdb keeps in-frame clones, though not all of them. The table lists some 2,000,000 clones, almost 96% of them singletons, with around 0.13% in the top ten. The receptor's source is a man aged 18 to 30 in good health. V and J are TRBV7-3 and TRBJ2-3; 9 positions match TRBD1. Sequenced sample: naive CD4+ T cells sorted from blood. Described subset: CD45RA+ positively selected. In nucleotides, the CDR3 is TGTGCCAGCAGCTTTACAGGGGGCTTCAGCACAGATACGCAGTATTTT. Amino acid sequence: CASSFTGGFSTDTQYF. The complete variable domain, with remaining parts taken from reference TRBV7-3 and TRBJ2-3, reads GAGVSQTPSNKVTEKGKYVELRCDPISGHTALYWYRQSLGQGPEFLIYFQGTGAADDSGLPNDRFFAVRPEGSVSTLKIQRTERGDSAVYLCASSFTGGFSTDTQYFGPGTRLTVL.